This T cell receptor (beta chain) was captured by sequencing in a study of T cells in localized non-small cell lung cancer. V was trimmed by 6 bases and J by 0 bases, leaving 4 bases between them. In germline, CDR1 is LGHNT, CDR2 FRNRAP. The CDR3 length is 12 residues. Generated by immunoSEQ multiplex PCR, the TCRdb table keeps only in-frame clones and is missing some. The sample holds roughly 1,000 clones, approximately 35% seen once. Turning to this clone: Its antigen remains unknown.

Findings of the study overall: Tumor trailed uninvolved adjacent lung in T cell clonality, which peaked there.

The sequence came from a woman aged 40-70 years with stage II squamous cell lung carcinoma. The input for sequencing was normal lung tissue next to the tumor, taken before any cancer treatment. V usage is TRBV12-5 and J usage is TRBJ2-3; D is undetermined. The CDR3 sequence: CASGGSTDTQYF. The CDR3 DNA reads as TGTGCTAGTGGGGGGAGCACAGATACGCAGTATTTT.